A single sample gave rise to the 10 T cell receptor beta chains below, sequenced in a study of beta chain features in type 1 diabetes. The study's findings and limits: People with Type 1 diabetes carried modestly yet significantly shorter TCRB CDR3s in all four CD4+ subsets.

The antigens for these receptors are not known. Since all of the isolated RNA was reverse transcribed, expressed TCRB transcripts were what got sequenced. The assay was immunoSEQ multiplex PCR, and TCRdb's table has in-frame clones only and misses some. The table records 250,000 to 300,000 clones, roughly a quarter of them present only once. Sequencing input: naive CD4+ T cells from blood. Source of these receptors: a woman in her twenties or thirties with type 1 diabetes.

The chain carries TRBV29-1 and TRBJ2-3; the match to TRBD2 covers 9 bases. V was clipped by 3 bases and J by 0 bases; unmatched bases: 4. Germline V gene lookup returns CDR1 SQVTM and CDR2 ANQGSEA. CDR3 length: 15 residues. CDR3 amino acids: CSVEIAGVSTDTQYF. CDR3 nucleotides: TGCAGCGTTGAGATAGCGGGGGTTAGCACAGATACGCAGTATTTT.

Only a few counts were recorded for this clone. The J gene is TRBJ1-5, the V gene TRBV5-1, with TRBD1 as a possible D gene (6 bases). Trimming cost V 0 bases and J 4 bases, with 17 bases left between them. The CDR3 loop spans 17 amino acids. Germline V gives CDR1 SGHRS, CDR2 YFSETQ. CDR3 in amino acids: CASSLGGGAGANQPQHF. CDR3 bases: TGCGCCAGCAGCTTGGGTGGGGGCGCGGGTGCAAATCAGCCCCAGCATTTT. The full variable domain, with the rest looked up from reference TRBV5-1 and TRBJ1-5, is KAGVTQTPRYLIKTRGQQVTLSCSPISGHRSVSWYQQTPGQGLQFLFEYFSETQRNKGNFPGRFSGRQFSNSRSEMNVSTLELGDSALYLCASSLGGGAGANQPQHFGDGTRLSIL.

J is TRBJ2-7 and V is TRBV29-1; 8 bases line up with TRBD1. This CDR3 spans 13 amino acids. V lost 7 bases to trimming and J lost 3 bases; unmatched junction nucleotides: 8. Germline CDR1 SQVTM, CDR2 ANQGSEA. The CDR3 sequence: CSAQQGDHYEQYF. The CDR3 nucleotides are TGCAGCGCACAACAGGGGGACCACTACGAGCAGTACTTC.

V usage is TRBV6-6 and J usage is TRBJ2-7, with 12 nucleotides matching TRBD2. J gave up 7 bases and V 6 bases, and 10 bases lay outside the gene matches. The CDR3 runs 15 residues. Germline assignment: CDR1 MNHNY and CDR2 SVGAGI (reference sequence). The CDR3 region has the DNA TGTGCCAGCAGGCATTCGACTAGCGGGAGTGGAGAGCAGTACTTC. It specifies CASRHSTSGSGEQYF.

Of note for this clone: The same CDR3 can be traced to other DNA sequences in this sample. This chain links TRBV5-1 with TRBJ2-2; possibly TRBD1 for D (5 bases). The CDR3 loop spans 14 amino acids. The germline V gene has CDR1 SGHRS and CDR2 YFSETQ. Trimming removed 0 bases from V and 3 bases from J, with 6 bases in between. CDR3 bases: TGCGCCAGCAGCTTGGGACAGTACACCGGGGAGCTGTTTTTT. It translates to CASSLGQYTGELFF. Using reference TRBV5-1 and TRBJ2-2 for the parts outside the CDR3, the full variable domain is KAGVTQTPRYLIKTRGQQVTLSCSPISGHRSVSWYQQTPGQGLQFLFEYFSETQRNKGNFPGRFSGRQFSNSRSEMNVSTLELGDSALYLCASSLGQYTGELFFGEGSRLTVL.

As to this clone: Other DNA sequences in the sample encode the same CDR3. The chain recombines TRBV28 with TRBJ2-7; D unclear. The CDR3 sequence is 12 residues long. V was shortened by 6 bases and J by 3 bases, with 9 bases between the two germline ends. Germline V gives CDR1 MDHEN, CDR2 SYDVKM. The CDR3 sequence is CASSFGVYEQYF. CDR3 nucleotide sequence: TGTGCCAGCAGCTTCGGTGTCTACGAGCAGTACTTC. The whole variable domain, remainder taken from reference TRBV28 and TRBJ2-7, is DVKVTQSSRYLVKRTGEKVFLECVQDMDHENMFWYRQDPGLGLRLIYFSYDVKMKEKGDIPEGYSVSREKKERFSLILESASTNQTSMYLCASSFGVYEQYFGPGTRLTVT.

This clone has a handful of counts. This chain's CDR3 is CAWDRAYEQYF. CDR3 nucleotide sequence: TGTGCCTGGGACAGGGCTTACGAGCAGTACTTC. The chain carries TRBV30 and TRBJ2-7, with 7 positions matching TRBD1. The CDR3 contains 11 residues. V lost 5 bases to trimming and J lost 4 bases; unmatched junction nucleotides: 2. The germline V gene has CDR1 GTSNPN and CDR2 SVGIG (reference sequence).

In its sample, this clone was seen a few times. This chain uses TRBV11-3 with TRBJ1-2; 11 bases fit TRBD1. The CDR3 runs 15 residues. The V and J ends lost 2 bases and 6 bases, in that order; junction bases with no gene match: 5. Germline V gene data show CDR1 as SGHNT and CDR2 as YENEEA. Here the CDR3 DNA reads TGTGCCAGCAGCTTACCCGAGGACAGGGGGCATGGCTACACCTTC. It codes for CASSLPEDRGHGYTF.

On this clone itself: The same CDR3 also results from other DNA sequences found in this sample. This chain joins TRBV9 and TRBJ2-5; 9 bases fit TRBD2. The germline CDR1 and CDR2 sequences are SGDLS and YYNGEE. The CDR3 has 17 residues. Germline trimming cut 2 bases from V and 2 bases from J; bases unmatched to any gene: 10. CDR3 DNA sequence: TGTGCCAGCAGCGTCGGACTGACTAGCGGTACGCAAGAGACCCAGTACTTC. It encodes CASSVGLTSGTQETQYF.

The chain links TRBV2 to TRBJ2-2; 7 positions match TRBD1. Trimming at V came to 6 bases and at J to 0 bases, leaving 1 base not matched to a gene. In germline, CDR1 is SNHLY, CDR2 FYNNEI. CDR3 length: 14 amino acids. This chain's CDR3 is CASRDRTNTGELFF. Written as DNA, the CDR3 is TGTGCCAGCAGGGACAGGACGAACACCGGGGAGCTGTTTTTT.